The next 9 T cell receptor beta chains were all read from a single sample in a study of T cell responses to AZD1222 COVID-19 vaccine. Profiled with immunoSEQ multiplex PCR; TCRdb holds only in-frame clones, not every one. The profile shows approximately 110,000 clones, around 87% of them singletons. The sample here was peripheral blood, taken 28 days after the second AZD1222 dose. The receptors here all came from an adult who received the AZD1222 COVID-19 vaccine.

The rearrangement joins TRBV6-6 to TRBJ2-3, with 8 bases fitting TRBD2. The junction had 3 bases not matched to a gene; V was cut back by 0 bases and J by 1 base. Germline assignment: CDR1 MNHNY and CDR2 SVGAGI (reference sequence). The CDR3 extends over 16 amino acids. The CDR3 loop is CASSYSGRGGTDTQYF. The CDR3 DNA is TGTGCCAGCAGTTACTCGGGGCGGGGGGGCACAGATACGCAGTATTTT.

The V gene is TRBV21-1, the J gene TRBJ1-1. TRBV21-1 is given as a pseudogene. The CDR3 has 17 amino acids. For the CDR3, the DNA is TGTGCCAGCAGCAAAAGCAGGTCTGAGGACTTAAACACTGAAGCTTTCTTT. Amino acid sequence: CASSKSRSEDLNTEAFF.

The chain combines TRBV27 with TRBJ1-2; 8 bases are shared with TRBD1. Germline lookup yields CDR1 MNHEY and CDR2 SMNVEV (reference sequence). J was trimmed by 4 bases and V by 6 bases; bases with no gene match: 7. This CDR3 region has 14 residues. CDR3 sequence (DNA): TGTGCCAGCAGGCGGACAGGGAGCCGCTATGGCTACACCTTC. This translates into CASRRTGSRYGYTF.

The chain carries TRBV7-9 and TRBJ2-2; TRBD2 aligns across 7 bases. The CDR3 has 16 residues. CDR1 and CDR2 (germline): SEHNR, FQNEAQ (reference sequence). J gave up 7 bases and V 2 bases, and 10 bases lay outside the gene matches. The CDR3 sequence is CASSLYPLSGGGELFF. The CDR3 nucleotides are TGTGCCAGCAGCTTATATCCGCTCTCGGGAGGCGGGGAGCTGTTTTTT.

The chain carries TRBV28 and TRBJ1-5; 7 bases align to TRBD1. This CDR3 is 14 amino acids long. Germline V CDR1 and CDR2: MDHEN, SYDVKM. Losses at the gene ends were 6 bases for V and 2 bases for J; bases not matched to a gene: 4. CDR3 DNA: TGTGCCAGCAGAGGGGGCGCGGGCAATCAGCCCCAGCATTTT. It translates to CASRGGAGNQPQHF.

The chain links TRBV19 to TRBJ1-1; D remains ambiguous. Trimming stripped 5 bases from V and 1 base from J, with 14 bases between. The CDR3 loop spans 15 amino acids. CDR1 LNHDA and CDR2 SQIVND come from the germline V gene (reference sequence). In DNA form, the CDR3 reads TGTGCCAGTAGTCCCTCCTCACCCGCGAACACTGAAGCTTTCTTT. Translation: CASSPSSPANTEAFF. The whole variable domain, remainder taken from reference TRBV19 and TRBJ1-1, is DGGITQSPKYLFRKEGQNVTLSCEQNLNHDAMYWYRQDPGQGLRLIYYSQIVNDFQKGDIAEGYSVSREKKESFPLTVTSAQKNPTAFYLCASSPSSPANTEAFFGQGTRLTVV.

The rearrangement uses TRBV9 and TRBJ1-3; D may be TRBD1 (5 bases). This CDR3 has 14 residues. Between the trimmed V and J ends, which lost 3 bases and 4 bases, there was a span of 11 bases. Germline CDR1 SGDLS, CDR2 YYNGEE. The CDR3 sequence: CASSGSGSGNTIYF. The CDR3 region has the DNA TGTGCCAGCAGCGGATCAGGGTCGGGAAACACCATATATTTT.

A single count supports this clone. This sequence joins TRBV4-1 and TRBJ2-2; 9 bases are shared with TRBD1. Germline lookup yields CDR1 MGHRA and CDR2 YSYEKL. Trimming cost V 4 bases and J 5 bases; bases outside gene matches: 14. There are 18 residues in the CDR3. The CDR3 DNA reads TGCGCCAGCAGCCCAATACCCAAGGGACAGGGACTTACCGGGGAGCTGTTTTTT. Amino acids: CASSPIPKGQGLTGELFF.

The chain's CDR3 is CASSPSPADSGNTIYF. CDR3 nucleotides: TGTGCCAGCTCACCAAGCCCAGCAGACTCTGGAAACACCATATATTTT. This chain uses TRBV18 with TRBJ1-3; no clear D. The CDR3 has 16 amino acids. V dropped 2 bases and J dropped 0 bases, with 11 bases sitting between them. The germline V gene has CDR1 KGHSH and CDR2 LQKENI. Full variable domain (outside the CDR3, taken from reference TRBV18 and TRBJ1-3): NAGVMQNPRHLVRRRGQEARLRCSPMKGHSHVYWYRQLPEEGLKFMVYLQKENIIDESGMPKERFSAEFPKEGPSILRIQQVVRGDSAAYFCASSPSPADSGNTIYFGEGSWLTVV.